This T cell receptor (beta chain) was recovered during a study of identical twins (dated by TCRdb to the mid-2010s). In the study overall: The study deep-sequenced TCR alpha and beta repertoires from monozygotic twins, unrelated adults of various ages and cord blood to test whether fetal clonotypes persist. Replicate twin experiments were performed at different times using different library preparation protocols to rule out contamination. Summary of the overall study and its limitations: Conclusions relied on cross-sectional statistical analysis, since the same donors could not be followed over many years. Out-of-frame TCR alpha sequences shared between twins showed an excess of low generation-probability sequences compared with coincidental sharing between unrelated individuals. Recombination models systematically underestimated out-of-frame TCR alpha sharing in monozygotic twins but agreed with sharing between unrelated individuals. Abundant cord blood beta clonotypes carried fewer insertions; young adult naive repertoires showed a weaker similar trend, while memory repertoires showed none. Invariant T cells such as MAIT and iNKT could partly confound zero-insertion analyses, although diverse VJ usage argued against such confounding for most clonotypes. Excess twin sharing in beta out-of-frame sequences was weaker because fewer shared sequences lowered the signal-to-noise ratio.

Every donor in the study was a healthy Caucasian. Of note for this clonotype: Its cognate antigen has yet to be identified. A read error may be the cause here, since a much bigger clone is one base away.

The library was produced with 5' RACE. The sequencer listed for this sample is Illumina HiSeq 2000. Template switching introduced a universal primer binding site; the final cDNA contained a unique molecular identifier, enabling accurate counting of TCR cDNA molecules. Specific primers in the conserved constant-segment region were used to synthesize first-strand cDNA for the TCR alpha and beta chains. To control for contamination, every cDNA library was double barcoded, receiving both a SMART-Mk sample barcode and Illumina barcodes. TruSeq adapter sequences and Illumina sample barcodes were added in two successive PCR steps. The Illumina HiSeq platform was used with custom primers to sequence TCR alpha and beta cDNA libraries. Processing in the source paper ran as follows. Unique molecular identifiers were extracted from raw reads with MiGEC, and CDR3 positions were determined with MiXCR. Recombination models were inferred per individual with the repgenHMM and IGoR tools using an EM algorithm. The analysis of shared clonotypes was done with the tcR package in R, with sharing normalized by the product of cloneset sizes. To study raw recombination without the effects of thymic and clonal selection, out-of-frame nonproductive sequences were analyzed. The public reads were reanalyzed by TCRdb: fastp trimming at Q25, MiXCR alignment, in-frame beta chains only. Merged by CDR3 protein, the rows form single entries marked with the most common genes and DNA. TCRdb, not the original authors, processed these V and J calls. The sample table holds 1.5 million to 2 million distinct CDR3 sequences, of which about 32% were seen once. About 0.27% of the sample is held by the ten biggest clonotypes.

V is cut back by 1 base and J by 13 bases, with 16 bases in the junction unmatched. Reading from cysteine to phenylalanine, the CDR3 counts 17 amino acids. Only the CDR3 region is kept as DNA, spanning 51 bases read in frame from base 1. From the germline V gene (reference sequence), CDR1 is LGHDT and CDR2 is YNNKEL. This TCR was recovered from a newborn girl in good health. The sequencing input was cord blood. Recombination connected TRBV3-1 to TRBJ2-1; 10 middle bases align to TRBD2. The DNA reads TGTGCCAGCAGCCAAGGATTTCCTAGCGGGAGTTGGCAGACCCAGTTCTTC. Protein translation: CASSQGFPSGSWQTQFF.